This TCR beta chain emerged from a study of blood T cell repertoires in COVID-19. Across the study: Specimens from acute and convalescent COVID-19 originated in the United States, Italy and Spain. T cells, B-cell-depleted T cells, or PBMCs supplied cDNA or gDNA.

From germline, CDR1 is SGHNT and CDR2 YENEEA. V gave up 1 base and J gave up 6 bases; unmatched junction bases: 8. This CDR3 contains 15 residues. Original handling: Reference gene primer amplification in the assay estimated nucleated cell counts. Profiled with immunoSEQ multiplex PCR; TCRdb holds only in-frame clones, not every one. V and J calls and clone size are copied from that table; D and trimming were computed from the DNA. This table has under 80,000 clones, about nine tenths appearing once. Sequencing was carried out using peripheral blood. The sequence derives from a man older than 75 in a cohort sampled during active COVID-19. The chain has TRBV11-3 and TRBJ1-1, with 7 bases matching TRBD1. The CDR3 protein is CASSLGGGEAPEAFF. DNA for the CDR3: TGTGCCAGCAGCTTAGGAGGGGGCGAGGCCCCTGAAGCTTTCTTT.